The 18 T cell receptor beta chains given below trace back to one sample, sequenced in a study of T-cell reconstitution after alpha-beta-depleted transplantation in children. Using unique molecular identifiers, the investigators prepared the TCRbeta library. In TCRdb, the PCR reads were re-called with MiXCR into one record per CDR3 protein. This sample carries approximately 590,000 distinct CDR3 sequences, about 10% of them seen once, and the ten largest clones take approximately 4.1%. The sample here was PBMCs from the stem cell graft donor, taken from the stem cell graft. The source of these receptors is a human donor who donated a stem cell graft to a child with acute myeloid leukemia.

This sequence joins TRBV5-1 and TRBJ1-3, with D possibly matching TRBD1 (5 bases). The V and J ends lost 4 bases and 1 base respectively, with 12 bases between them. The CDR3 is 15 amino acids. From germline, CDR1 is SGHRS and CDR2 YFSETQ. CDR3 nucleotide sequence: TGCGCCAGCAGCCGGGGGACCGTTTCTGGAAACACCATATATTTT. This codes for CASSRGTVSGNTIYF.

This clonotype was counted a few times. J is TRBJ1-1 and V is TRBV12-3 or TRBV12-4, with TRBD1 as a possible D gene (6 bases). Trimming left V 6 bases short and J 6 bases short, with 11 bases between. This CDR3 is 12 amino acids long. The CDR3 spells CASSREGAEAFF. CDR3 sequence (DNA): TGTGCCAGCAGCAGAGAGGGGGCTGAAGCTTTCTTT.

This clonotype was detected only a few times. The DNA of the CDR3 is TGTGCCAGCACCCCTCCGGGGGCCGAATACGAGCAGTACTTC. This sequence encodes CASTPPGAEYEQYF. The chain links TRBV12-3 or TRBV12-4 to TRBJ2-7; D is perhaps TRBD1 or TRBD2 (6 bases each). V lost 7 bases, J lost 4 bases, and 17 bases lay in between. The CDR3 spans 14 residues.

The V gene is TRBV4-1, the J gene TRBJ2-7; 8 bases are a match to TRBD1. Per germline, CDR1 MGHRA and CDR2 YSYEKL. The trim removed 5 bases at V and 9 bases at J, leaving 15 bases unmatched. CDR3 length: 15 amino acids. The CDR3 loop reads CASSNAGGKFDGQYF. The CDR3 coding sequence is TGCGCCAGCAGCAACGCAGGGGGCAAATTTGATGGGCAGTACTTC.

In its sample, this clonotype was seen many times. V gene TRBV12-3 or TRBV12-4 combines with J gene TRBJ2-5, with TRBD1 as a possible D gene (6 bases). The CDR3 length is 15 residues. V was trimmed by 8 bases and J by 2 bases, leaving 18 bases between them. CDR3 in amino acids: CASGPAGENQETQYF. CDR3 in DNA: TGTGCCAGCGGCCCGGCAGGGGAGAATCAAGAGACCCAGTACTTC.

This clonotype was counted only a few times. This chain uses TRBV27 with TRBJ2-7; 8 positions match TRBD2. Germline V lookup: CDR1 MNHEY, CDR2 SMNVEV (reference sequence). The J segment lost 3 bases and the V segment lost 2 bases, leaving 6 bases of the junction unmatched. This CDR3 spans 15 amino acids. The CDR3 DNA is TGTGCCAGCAGTTTAACTCCTAGCGGGCGCTACGAGCAGTACTTC. Protein product: CASSLTPSGRYEQYF.

This clonotype was observed at least ten times. The V call is TRBV28, the J call TRBJ1-2; no reliable D call. Trimming took 6 bases from V and 7 from J, leaving 12 bases between them. Germline V gene lookup returns CDR1 MDHEN and CDR2 SYDVKM. CDR3 size: 12 residues. The CDR3 protein is CASSLLHRGYTF. CDR3 DNA sequence: TGTGCCAGCAGCCTCCTTCACCGTGGCTACACCTTC.

This clonotype has a handful of counts. The rearrangement joins TRBV20-1 to TRBJ2-7; possibly TRBD1 for D (6 bases). Germline V gene lookup returns CDR1 DFQATT and CDR2 SNEGSKA (reference sequence). The CDR3 is made up of 12 amino acids. The CDR3 nucleotides are TGCAGCATGACGAGCTACCAGGGGGAGCAGTACTTC. Protein: CSMTSYQGEQYF.

This clonotype has at least ten counts. This rearrangement joins TRBV18 to TRBJ2-7; the D is unclear. The germline gives CDR1 KGHSH, CDR2 LQKENI. The ends were cut back, 6 bases at V and 4 bases at J, with 10 bases in the middle. The CDR3 is made up of 12 amino acids. The CDR3 sequence is CASSPNTYEQYF. Written as DNA, the CDR3 is TGTGCCAGCTCGCCAAATACATACGAGCAGTACTTC.

This clonotype was observed a few times. This chain uses TRBV20-1 with TRBJ1-6; a possible D gene is TRBD1 (5 bases). Germline V gene lookup returns CDR1 DFQATT and CDR2 SNEGSKA (reference sequence). Trimming pared 0 bases from V and 10 bases from J, leaving 16 bases between. The CDR3 spans 15 residues. DNA for the CDR3: TGCAGTGCTAGAGAGGCTAAGGGGACTGGCTCACCCCTCCACTTT. Amino acid sequence: CSAREAKGTGSPLHF.

The V call is TRBV20-1, the J call TRBJ2-7; perhaps TRBD2 as D (7 bases). The length of the CDR3 is 16 residues. With 2 bases removed from V and 7 bases from J, the gap between germline ends came to 24 bases. Germline CDR1 DFQATT, CDR2 SNEGSKA (reference sequence). CDR3 loop: CSARTGGGSASGEQYF. The CDR3 DNA is TGCAGTGCTAGAACGGGGGGCGGGAGCGCCTCAGGTGAGCAGTACTTC.

The chain combines TRBV3-1 with TRBJ2-7; possible D gene TRBD1, 5 bases. CDR3 size: 15 residues. The germline gives CDR1 LGHDT, CDR2 YNNKEL (reference sequence). V shed 1 base and J shed 3 bases, with 13 bases lying between them. CDR3 region: CASSQVTAGIYEQYF. The DNA for the CDR3 is TGTGCCAGCAGCCAAGTGACCGCAGGGATCTACGAGCAGTACTTC.

This clonotype was counted between two and nine times. The rearrangement uses TRBV6-2 or TRBV6-3 and TRBJ1-5, with D perhaps matching TRBD1 (6 bases). Germline CDR1 and CDR2: MNHEY and SVGEGT. This CDR3 contains 19 residues. Trimming removed 4 bases from V and 2 bases from J, with 24 bases in between. This CDR3 is CASSSQPTGQKRRNQPQHF. In DNA, the CDR3 is TGTGCCAGCAGTTCCCAACCCACAGGGCAAAAGAGGCGCAATCAGCCCCAGCATTTT.

In its sample, this clonotype was seen a few times. CDR3 sequence reads: CASSHVEGEQYF. CDR3 nucleotides: TGTGCCAGCAGCCACGTGGAAGGCGAGCAGTACTTC. This chain links TRBV7-3 with TRBJ2-7; no clear D gene. V was cut by 5 bases and J by 6 bases, with 11 bases left in between. From germline, CDR1 is SGHTA and CDR2 FQGTGA. The CDR3 runs to 12 residues.

In its sample, this clonotype was seen many times. The gene calls are TRBV5-1 and TRBJ2-2, with D possibly being TRBD2 (6 bases). V dropped 3 bases and J dropped 4 bases, with 13 bases sitting between them. The length of the CDR3 is 15 residues. Germline V gene data show CDR1 as SGHRS and CDR2 as YFSETQ. The CDR3 is CASSSVGGGTGELFF. CDR3 bases: TGCGCCAGCAGCTCCGTTGGGGGAGGCACCGGGGAGCTGTTTTTT.

This clonotype was seen many times. V and J are TRBV2 and TRBJ2-1; D possibly corresponds to TRBD2 (6 bases). In germline, CDR1 is SNHLY, CDR2 FYNNEI. The CDR3 is 15 residues long. V lost 0 bases to trimming and J lost 10 bases, with 16 bases between them. Here the CDR3 DNA reads TGTGCCAGCAGTGAAGCGCGGGGCCCCACAAGAGAGCAGTTCTTC. This encodes CASSEARGPTREQFF.

This clonotype was found many times. This rearrangement joins TRBV15 to TRBJ1-5, with D tentatively TRBD1 (6 bases). From germline, CDR1 is LNHNV and CDR2 YYDKDF (reference sequence). Trimming stripped 0 bases from V and 3 bases from J, with 9 bases between. CDR3 length: 15 amino acids. The CDR3: CATSRDGGPNQPQHF. The CDR3 DNA reads TGTGCCACCAGCAGAGATGGGGGCCCCAATCAGCCCCAGCATTTT.

This clonotype was observed at least ten times. The rearrangement uses TRBV14 and TRBJ1-6, with D perhaps matching TRBD1 (6 bases). CDR3 length: 15 amino acids. The germline V gene encodes CDR1 SGHDN and CDR2 FVKESK. V was clipped by 1 base and J by 9 bases, with 13 bases between them. Here the CDR3 reads CASSQGGGAGSPLHF. CDR3 DNA sequence: TGTGCCAGCAGCCAAGGAGGGGGGGCAGGTTCACCCCTCCACTTT.